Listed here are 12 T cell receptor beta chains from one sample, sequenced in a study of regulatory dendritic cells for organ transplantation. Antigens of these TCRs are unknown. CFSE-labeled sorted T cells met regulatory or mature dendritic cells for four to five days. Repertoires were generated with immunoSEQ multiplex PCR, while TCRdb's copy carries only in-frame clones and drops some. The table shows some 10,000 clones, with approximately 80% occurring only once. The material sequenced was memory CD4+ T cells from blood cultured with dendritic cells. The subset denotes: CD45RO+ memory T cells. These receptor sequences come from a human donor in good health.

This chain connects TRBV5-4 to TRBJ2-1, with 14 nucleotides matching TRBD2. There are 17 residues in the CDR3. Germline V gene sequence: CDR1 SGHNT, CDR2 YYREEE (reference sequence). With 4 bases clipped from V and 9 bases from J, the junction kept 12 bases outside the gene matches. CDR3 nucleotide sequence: TGTGCCAGCAGCCGCCGGGAGGGACTAGCGGGAGTAGGTGAGCAGTTCTTC. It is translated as CASSRREGLAGVGEQFF.

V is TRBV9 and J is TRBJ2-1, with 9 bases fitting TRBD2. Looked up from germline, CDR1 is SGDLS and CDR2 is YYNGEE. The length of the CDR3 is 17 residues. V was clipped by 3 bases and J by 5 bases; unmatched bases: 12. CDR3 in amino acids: CASSARAKTSGNNEQFF. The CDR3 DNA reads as TGTGCCAGCAGCGCGCGGGCTAAGACTAGCGGAAACAATGAGCAGTTCTTC.

CDR3 region: CASSPGQLNTGELFF. The CDR3 coding sequence is TGTGCCAGCTCACCGGGACAATTGAACACCGGGGAGCTGTTTTTT. The chain joins TRBV18 to TRBJ2-2; a weak D match, TRBD1 (6 bases). CDR3 length: 15 amino acids. V was shortened by 3 bases and J by 1 base, with 9 bases between the two germline ends. Germline CDR1 reads KGHSH; CDR2 reads LQKENI.

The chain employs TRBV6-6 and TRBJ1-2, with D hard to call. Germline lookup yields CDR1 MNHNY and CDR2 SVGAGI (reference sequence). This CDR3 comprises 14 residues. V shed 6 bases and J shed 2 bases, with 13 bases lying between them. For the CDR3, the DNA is TGTGCCAGCAGCTCCTCACACGAAAACTATGGCTACACCTTC. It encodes CASSSSHENYGYTF.

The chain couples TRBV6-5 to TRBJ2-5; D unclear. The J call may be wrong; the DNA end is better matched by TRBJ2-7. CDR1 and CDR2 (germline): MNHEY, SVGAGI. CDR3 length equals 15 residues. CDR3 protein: CASRDDFSHSYEQYF. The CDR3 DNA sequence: TGTGCCAGCAGGGATGATTTCTCCCACTCCTACGAGCAGTACTTC.

The CDR3 here is CASSQRGGSYEQYF. The CDR3 nucleotides read TGTGCCAGCAGCCAGCGGGGGGGGTCCTACGAGCAGTACTTC. V usage is TRBV5-4 and J usage is TRBJ2-7; 10 nucleotides align to TRBD2. Trimming removed 4 bases from V and 1 base from J; junction bases left unmatched: 2. The CDR3 extends over 14 amino acids. CDR1 is SGHNT, CDR2 YYREEE, per germline (reference sequence). Full variable domain (remainder filled in from reference TRBV5-4 and TRBJ2-7): ETGVTQSPTHLIKTRGQQVTLRCSSQSGHNTVSWYQQALGQGPQFIFQYYREEENGRGNFPPRFSGLQFPNYSSELNVNALELDDSALYLCASSQRGGSYEQYFGPGTRLTVT.

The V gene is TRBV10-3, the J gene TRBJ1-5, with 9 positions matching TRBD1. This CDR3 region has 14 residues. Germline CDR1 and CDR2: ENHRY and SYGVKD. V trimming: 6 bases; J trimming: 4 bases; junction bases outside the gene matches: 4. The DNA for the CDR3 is TGTGCCATCAGGGCTGGACAGGGGAATCAGCCCCAGCATTTT. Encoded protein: CAIRAGQGNQPQHF.

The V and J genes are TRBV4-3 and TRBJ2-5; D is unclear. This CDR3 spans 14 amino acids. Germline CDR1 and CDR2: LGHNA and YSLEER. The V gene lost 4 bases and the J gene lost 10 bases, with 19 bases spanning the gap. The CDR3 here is CASSPSDRVLVQYF. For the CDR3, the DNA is TGCGCCAGCAGCCCTTCGGACCGCGTGTTGGTCCAGTACTTC.

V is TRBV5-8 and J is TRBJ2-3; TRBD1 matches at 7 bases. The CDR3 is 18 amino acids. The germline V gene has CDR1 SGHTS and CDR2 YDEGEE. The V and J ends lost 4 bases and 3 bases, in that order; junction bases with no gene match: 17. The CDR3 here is CASSRTQGYPTETDTQYF. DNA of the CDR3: TGTGCCAGCAGCCGAACACAGGGGTACCCCACAGAGACAGATACGCAGTATTTT.

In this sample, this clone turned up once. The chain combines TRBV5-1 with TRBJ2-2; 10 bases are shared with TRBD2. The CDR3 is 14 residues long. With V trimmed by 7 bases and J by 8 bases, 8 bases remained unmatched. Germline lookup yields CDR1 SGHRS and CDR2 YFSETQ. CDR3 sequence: CASGLAGELGELFF. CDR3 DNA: TGCGCCAGCGGGCTAGCGGGAGAATTGGGGGAGCTGTTTTTT.

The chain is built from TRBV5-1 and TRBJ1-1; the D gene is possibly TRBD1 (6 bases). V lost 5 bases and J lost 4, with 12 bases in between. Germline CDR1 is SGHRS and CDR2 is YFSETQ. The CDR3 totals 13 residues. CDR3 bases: TGCGCCAGCAGGCTAACAGGGTCCACTGAAGCTTTCTTT. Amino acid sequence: CASRLTGSTEAFF.

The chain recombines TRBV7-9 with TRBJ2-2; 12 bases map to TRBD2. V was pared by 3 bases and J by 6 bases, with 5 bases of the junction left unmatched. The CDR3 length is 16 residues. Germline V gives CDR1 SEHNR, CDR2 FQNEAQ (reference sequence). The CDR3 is CASSLTSGSTAGELFF. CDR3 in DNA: TGTGCCAGCAGCTTGACTAGCGGGAGTACTGCCGGGGAGCTGTTTTTT.